This entry concerns a single T cell receptor (beta chain). It lacks a known antigen. No much larger clonotype is one base removed from it; base qualities were not supplied. Via the germline V gene (reference sequence), CDR1 is SGHAT and CDR2 FQDESV. For this chain, trimming is 4 bases at the V end and 0 bases at the J end, and the number of junction bases without a gene match is 5. Including the terminal cysteine and phenylalanine, the CDR3 comprises 16 residues. Here the CDR3 DNA is all that survives: 48 bases in frame from base 1. The donors were limited-stage small-cell lung cancer patients whose surgical resection took place in Hangzhou, China, between the late 2000s and the early 2020s. All donors were treated with upfront surgery without preoperative chemotherapy or radiotherapy, and immunotherapy was not given to any donor before or after surgery. All 20 or so patients in the sequenced cohort were smokers or heavy second-hand smokers. To represent spatial heterogeneity of the primary tumors, a grid approach was used to collect three regions from each tumor FFPE block. Tumor regions were macrodissected to enrich malignant cells, and selection was limited to regions expected to yield at least 150 ng DNA. To characterize T cell repertoire heterogeneity, the study applied multi-region TCR-beta sequencing to resected limited-stage small-cell lung cancers and to tumor-adjacent lung tissue. Genomic DNA was extracted from FFPE tissue using the AllPrep DNA/RNA FFPE Kit (Qiagen).

The record originates from a study of T cells and copy number aberrations in small-cell lung cancer (dated by TCRdb to about 2021). At the level of the whole study: TCR repertoire sequencing was paired with whole-exome sequencing of the same tumor regions to relate T cell metrics to mutations and copy number aberrations. Tumor TCR data existed for around 17 patients, while approximately 14 patients had TCR data covering both tumor and normal tissue. Overall study outcomes, separate from this receptor: Higher copy number aberration burden was negatively correlated with tumor T-cell density, richness and clonality. Every specimen was formalin-fixed paraffin-embedded tissue, a material known to introduce sequencing artifacts. Tumors had lower T-cell density, richness and clonality than adjacent lung tissue, but the difference in density was not significant. A small sample size, resulting from surgical resection being uncommon in small-cell lung cancer, limited the study, and the findings need validation. Across regions, the TCR repertoire was highly heterogeneous, with 79.9-97.7% of clones confined to a single region, an overlap lower than the overlap seen in localized NSCLC.

Using multiplexed V- and J-gene primers, the immunoSEQ hsTCRB Kit amplified TCR-beta CDR3 regions from genomic DNA. Unique DNA barcodes were added in a second PCR, and the samples were pooled together with a negative control and a positive control. Sequencing of the pooled TCR-beta libraries was performed on an Illumina MiSeq using a 150-cycle paired-end protocol. Regarding the original processing steps: Adaptive Biotechnologies processed the raw sequencing data into a report containing normalized, annotated TCR-beta repertoires. T-cell density was calculated by normalizing TCR-beta templates to usable DNA, with usable DNA estimated through amplification of housekeeping genes. Richness was the count of unique rearrangements, and clonality was defined as 1 minus Pielou's evenness. Intratumor TCR heterogeneity between regions was quantified with the Jaccard index, the Morisita overlap index, and the proportion of shared top-20 clonotypes. This immuneACCESS table, as held by TCRdb, lists in-frame sequences with V and J called but not all clones. Of the missing ones, under half trace to an unresolved V gene in checked studies; the others have no known cause. V and J calls and clone size are those listed in that table; D and trimming were worked out from the DNA. The sample table shows over 5,000 clones, and roughly three quarters are seen once. The ten largest clones capture around 8.7% of the sample.

Sequencing was done on a sample of tumor tissue. The sequence was obtained from a man aged 45-60 years with small cell lung cancer. This chain joins TRBV11-1 to TRBJ2-5, and TRBD2 aligns with 10 junction nucleotides. The DNA reads as follows: TGTGCCAGCAGCTCTACTAGCGGGACGTACCAAGAGACCCAGTACTTC. This is translated as CASSSTSGTYQETQYF.